Below, 7 T cell receptor beta chains from the same sample are listed, as sequenced in a study of T cells in Graves' hyperthyroidism and ophthalmopathy. Amplified regions were TCR beta CDR3 sequences from RNA transcripts. HTBI primers drove first-round RT-PCR of the TCR CDR3. TCRdb recomputed calls from the multiplex PCR reads with MiXCR, one row per CDR3 protein. The sample holds about 350,000 distinct CDR3 sequences, around a sixth seen once. Sequences were obtained from blood. These receptors were taken from a woman in her forties with Graves' ophthalmopathy.

In this sample, this clonotype turned up many times. The J gene is TRBJ2-7, the V gene TRBV6-1; D is possibly TRBD1 (5 bases). The V gene's germline CDR1 is MNHNS and CDR2 SASEGT. This CDR3 is 13 amino acids long. Trimming removed 5 bases from V and 4 bases from J, with 12 bases in between. CDR3 region: CASSPDSGYEQYF. In DNA form, the CDR3 reads TGTGCCAGCAGTCCAGACAGTGGGTACGAGCAGTACTTC.

This clonotype was seen more than once but under ten times. The V gene is TRBV20-1, the J gene TRBJ2-2; 7 bases are shared with TRBD1. This CDR3 has 15 residues. Germline V CDR1 and CDR2: DFQATT, SNEGSKA (reference sequence). V was pared by 6 bases and J by 6 bases, with 13 bases of the junction left unmatched. CDR3 nucleotides: TGCAGTGCCCCTAATTCCATTCAGGGGGCCGGGGAGCTGTTTTTT. This translates into CSAPNSIQGAGELFF.

This clonotype was seen only once. The rearrangement joins TRBV7-2 to TRBJ1-2, with D possibly being TRBD1 (6 bases). The length of the CDR3 is 13 residues. V shed 1 base and J shed 7 bases, with 10 bases lying between them. Germline loops: CDR1 SGHTA, CDR2 FQGNSA. The CDR3 DNA reads as TGTGCCAGCAGCTTAGTTGGACAGTTTGGCTACACCTTC. This translates into CASSLVGQFGYTF.

The J gene is TRBJ1-1, the V gene TRBV6-5; D may be TRBD1 (6 bases). Germline V gene lookup returns CDR1 MNHEY and CDR2 SVGAGI. The V end lost 2 bases, the J end lost 7 bases, and 8 bases lay between the germline ends. This CDR3 has 12 amino acids. As DNA, the CDR3 is TGTGCCAGCAGTTACCCGACAGGTGAAGCTTTCTTT. This codes for CASSYPTGEAFF.

The chain recombines TRBV27 with TRBJ2-5; 7 positions match TRBD1. CDR1 and CDR2 (germline): MNHEY, SMNVEV (reference sequence). Trimming removed 0 bases from V and 2 bases from J; junction bases left unmatched: 3. The CDR3 has 15 amino acids. The CDR3 loop reads CASSLSPRGQETQYF. CDR3 DNA sequence: TGTGCCAGCAGTTTATCCCCCAGGGGGCAAGAGACCCAGTACTTC.

This chain uses TRBV5-1 with TRBJ2-5; 10 positions match TRBD2. The ends lost 5 bases at V and 5 bases at J; junction bases unmatched: 12. This CDR3 is built from 16 residues. Germline CDR1 SGHRS, CDR2 YFSETQ. CDR3 sequence: CASRIQAGGPGETQYF. The CDR3 nucleotides read TGCGCCAGCAGAATTCAAGCGGGAGGGCCGGGGGAGACCCAGTACTTC.

The chain couples TRBV20-1 to TRBJ1-2, with 7 bases identical to TRBD1. Germline V gene data show CDR1 as DFQATT and CDR2 as SNEGSKA (reference sequence). Trimming cost V 4 bases and J 0 bases; bases outside gene matches: 8. There are 15 residues in the CDR3. In DNA, the CDR3 is TGCAGTGCTAAATACCGGGACAGAGCTAACTATGGCTACACCTTC. It yields the protein CSAKYRDRANYGYTF.